This TCR beta chain comes out of a study of T cell changes during pregnancy in multiple sclerosis. The V and J ends lost 0 bases and 3 bases respectively, with 10 bases between them. This CDR3 comprises 15 residues. Germline lookup yields CDR1 SGHRS and CDR2 YFSETQ. Clones were sequenced by immunoSEQ multiplex PCR, and TCRdb holds only the in-frame ones, with some missing. The sample consists of 35,000 to 40,000 clones, approximately 90% of them appearing once. This chain joins TRBV5-1 and TRBJ1-3; possible D gene TRBD1, 5 bases. The sequencing here drew on CD4+ T cells from peripheral blood mononuclear cells, taken in the third trimester of pregnancy. This receptor was obtained from a female donor with multiple sclerosis, enrolled in a pregnancy study. CDR3 coding DNA: TGCGCCAGCAGCTTGGTTGGGGGAGGTGGAAACACCATATATTTT. Encoded protein: CASSLVGGGGNTIYF.